One sample yielded the 23 T cell receptor beta chains listed below, sequenced in a study of shared clonotypes between healthy human individuals. Profiled with immunoSEQ multiplex PCR; TCRdb holds only in-frame clones, not every one. The sample yields about 1 million clones, about 75% seen once. Sample: memory CD4+ T cells sorted from blood. Subset of the sample: CD45RA-negative fraction. The receptors shown here come from a man in his late teens or twenties in good health.

The sample holds a few counts of this clone. The chain links TRBV2 to TRBJ2-6, with 7 bases matching TRBD1. Germline trimming cut 6 bases from V and 0 bases from J; bases unmatched to any gene: 2. Germline V lookup: CDR1 SNHLY, CDR2 FYNNEI. The CDR3 contains 15 residues. The CDR3 nucleotides read TGTGCCAGCAGAAGACAGGGCTCTGGGGCCAACGTCCTGACTTTC. As protein: CASRRQGSGANVLTF.

Comment on this clone: The junction differs from germline at one of its ends, possibly a read error. The chain carries TRBV12-5 and TRBJ1-2; unclear D gene. The germline CDR1 and CDR2 sequences are LGHNT and FRNRAP. The CDR3 consists of 15 residues. CDR3 loop: CASGLRKRAGGGHTF. The CDR3 bases are TGTGCTAGTGGTTTACGAAAACGGGCAGGCGGTGGCCACACCTTC.

This sequence joins TRBV13 and TRBJ1-2; a possible D gene is TRBD1 (6 bases). V was trimmed by 8 bases and J by 4 bases, leaving 17 bases between them. CDR1 and CDR2 from the germline V gene are PRHDT and FYEKMQ (reference sequence). The CDR3 loop spans 14 amino acids. The DNA for the CDR3 is TGTGCCAGCGCGGGGGTCGGGGGCACCTATGGCTACACCTTC. Its translation is CASAGVGGTYGYTF. Using reference TRBV13 and TRBJ1-2 for the parts outside the CDR3, the full variable domain is AAGVIQSPRHLIKEKRETATLKCYPIPRHDTVYWYQQGPGQDPQFLISFYEKMQSDKGSIPDRFSAQQFSDYHSELNMSSLELGDSALYFCASAGVGGTYGYTFGSGTRLTVV.

In its sample, this clone was seen a few times. This chain connects TRBV2 to TRBJ1-2; D remains unclear. This CDR3 region has 13 residues. The V gene lost 7 bases and the J gene lost 6 bases, with 15 bases spanning the gap. Germline values: CDR1 SNHLY, CDR2 FYNNEI. CDR3 loop: CASTATTRDGYTF. DNA for the CDR3: TGTGCCAGCACCGCGACGACTCGGGATGGCTACACCTTC.

The rearrangement uses TRBV6-5 and TRBJ2-5, with D maybe TRBD1 (5 bases). The last part of the DNA fits TRBJ2-7 better; the J call may be wrong. Germline V gene lookup returns CDR1 MNHEY and CDR2 SVGAGI. The CDR3 sequence is 13 residues long. CDR3 sequence: CASSQQGSGEQYF. In DNA form, the CDR3 reads TGTGCCAGCAGTCAGCAGGGTTCCGGCGAGCAGTACTTC.

CDR3: CAWRRTGSAEAFF. In nucleotides, the CDR3 is TGTGCCTGGAGACGGACAGGGTCCGCTGAAGCTTTCTTT. The chain employs TRBV30 and TRBJ1-1, with TRBD1 identical over 8 bases. The CDR3 runs to 13 residues. V shed 3 bases and J 6 bases; nucleotides not matched to a gene: 6. The germline V gene has CDR1 GTSNPN and CDR2 SVGIG (reference sequence).

CDR3 amino acids: CATSRGEGQISYGYTF. For the CDR3, the DNA is TGTGCCACCAGCAGAGGGGAGGGGCAGATAAGCTATGGCTACACCTTC. The chain links TRBV15 to TRBJ1-2; tentative D call: TRBD1 (5 bases). The CDR3 consists of 16 residues. With 1 base removed from V and 4 bases from J, the gap between germline ends came to 16 bases. Germline CDR1 reads LNHNV; CDR2 reads YYDKDF (reference sequence).

The chain employs TRBV5-1 and TRBJ2-1; D may be TRBD2 (7 bases). The CDR3 sequence is 18 residues long. The germline V gene has CDR1 SGHRS and CDR2 YFSETQ. Trimming took 0 bases from V and 8 from J, leaving 24 bases between them. The CDR3 protein is CASSLGPAAGAARHEQFF. The CDR3 region has the DNA TGCGCCAGCAGCTTGGGACCCGCCGCGGGGGCAGCGCGCCATGAGCAGTTCTTC.

The V and J genes are TRBV29-1 and TRBJ2-1, with D possibly being TRBD1 or TRBD2 (5 bases each). The CDR3 loop spans 10 amino acids. Germline-derived CDR1 and CDR2 are SQVTM and ANQGSEA. The V end was cut by 3 bases, the J end by 8 bases, with 5 bases between. The CDR3 DNA follows: TGCAGCGTTGAGGGGGATGAGCAGTTCTTC. Amino acid sequence: CSVEGDEQFF.

At least ten counts were recorded for this clone. The chain combines TRBV5-5 with TRBJ2-1, with D possibly being TRBD1 (6 bases). The CDR3 contains 16 residues. V was clipped by 4 bases and J by 4 bases, with 18 bases between them. Germline lookup yields CDR1 SGHKS and CDR2 YYEKEE (reference sequence). The chain's CDR3 is CASSPRGQGLYNEQFF. The CDR3 DNA reads as TGTGCCAGCAGCCCGAGGGGCCAGGGGCTTTACAATGAGCAGTTCTTC.

On this clone itself: The same CDR3 arises from other DNA sequences in this sample as well. This chain joins TRBV5-1 and TRBJ2-1; possible D gene TRBD2, 6 bases. The CDR3 contains 15 residues. Germline CDR1 SGHRS, CDR2 YFSETQ. V lost 0 bases and J lost 2, with 9 bases in between. CDR3 amino acids: CASSLDGGTYNEQFF. CDR3 DNA: TGCGCCAGCAGCTTGGATGGCGGGACCTACAATGAGCAGTTCTTC.

The chain recombines TRBV30 with TRBJ1-3; weak D call: TRBD1 (5 bases). Per the germline V gene, CDR1 is GTSNPN and CDR2 is SVGIG (reference sequence). With 1 base removed from V and 2 bases from J, the gap between germline ends came to 27 bases. This CDR3 contains 20 residues. The DNA for the CDR3 is TGTGCCTGGAGTGGAAACCCGGACGGCAGGGAAGGCTCGGCTGGAAACACCATATATTTT. Translating gives CAWSGNPDGREGSAGNTIYF. The full variable domain, its missing parts supplied by reference TRBV30 and TRBJ1-3, is SQTIHQWPATLVQPVGSPLSLECTVEGTSNPNLYWYRQAAGRGLQLLFYSVGIGQISSEVPQNLSASRPQDRQFILSSKKLLLSDSGFYLCAWSGNPDGREGSAGNTIYFGEGSWLTVV.

This chain connects TRBV5-4 to TRBJ2-1; TRBD2 aligns across 11 bases. The germline CDR1 and CDR2 sequences are SGHNT and YYREEE (reference sequence). The CDR3 runs to 16 residues. V shed 2 bases, J shed 5 bases, and the junction held 6 bases outside the gene matches. The CDR3 region is CASSFGSGRADNEQFF. CDR3 nucleotide sequence: TGTGCCAGCAGCTTCGGTAGCGGGAGGGCCGACAATGAGCAGTTCTTC. The whole variable domain, filled in from reference TRBV5-4 and TRBJ2-1, reads ETGVTQSPTHLIKTRGQQVTLRCSSQSGHNTVSWYQQALGQGPQFIFQYYREEENGRGNFPPRFSGLQFPNYSSELNVNALELDDSALYLCASSFGSGRADNEQFFGPGTRLTVL.

The CDR3 loop reads CASSESLRNTDTQYF. The CDR3 DNA follows: TGCGCCAGCAGTGAGTCTCTTCGGAACACAGATACGCAGTATTTT. J is TRBJ2-3 and V is TRBV10-2; unclear D gene. Per germline, CDR1 WSHSY and CDR2 SAAADI. V was shortened by 0 bases and J by 2 bases, with 9 bases between the two germline ends. The CDR3 runs 15 residues.

This rearrangement joins TRBV15 to TRBJ2-2, with 14 nucleotides matching TRBD2. The CDR3 contains 19 residues. Germline CDR1 is LNHNV and CDR2 is YYDKDF (reference sequence). V was clipped by 5 bases and J by 3 bases; unmatched bases: 11. As DNA, the CDR3 is TGTGCCACCAGCTATAGGACTAGCGGGAGGTGGCAGTACACCGGGGAGCTGTTTTTT. This codes for CATSYRTSGRWQYTGELFF. The variable domain in full, completed from reference TRBV15 and TRBJ2-2, reads DAMVIQNPRYQVTQFGKPVTLSCSQTLNHNVMYWYQQKSSQAPKLLFHYYDKDFNNEADTPDNFQSRRPNTSFCFLDIRSPGLGDTAMYLCATSYRTSGRWQYTGELFFGEGSRLTVL.

This sequence joins TRBV14 and TRBJ1-2; D is undetermined. V gave up 1 base and J gave up 0 bases, with 6 bases separating them. The CDR3 is 14 residues long. Germline V gene data show CDR1 as SGHDN and CDR2 as FVKESK. The CDR3 coding sequence is TGTGCCAGCAGCCAAGGTTCCGCTAACTATGGCTACACCTTC. It is translated as CASSQGSANYGYTF.

This rearrangement joins TRBV6-1 to TRBJ1-5; the D gene is possibly TRBD1 (5 bases). Germline loops: CDR1 MNHNS, CDR2 SASEGT. The CDR3 loop spans 15 amino acids. V was cut by 8 bases and J by 1 base, with 15 bases left in between. As DNA, the CDR3 is TGTGCCAGCCTAGACCAGGGTGGAAGCAATCAGCCCCAGCATTTT. Its translation: CASLDQGGSNQPQHF.

This clone was picked up one time. The chain employs TRBV30 and TRBJ2-4, with 9 bases lining up with TRBD2. This CDR3 has 14 residues. Germline V CDR1 and CDR2: GTSNPN, SVGIG (reference sequence). The V gene end was trimmed by 3 bases and the J gene end by 8 bases; junction bases not matched to a gene: 8. The CDR3 sequence: CAWSPISSGDIQYF. CDR3 in DNA: TGTGCCTGGAGCCCAATTTCTAGCGGGGACATTCAGTACTTC. The whole variable domain, remainder taken from reference TRBV30 and TRBJ2-4, is SQTIHQWPATLVQPVGSPLSLECTVEGTSNPNLYWYRQAAGRGLQLLFYSVGIGQISSEVPQNLSASRPQDRQFILSSKKLLLSDSGFYLCAWSPISSGDIQYFGAGTRLSVL.

The J gene is TRBJ2-6, the V gene TRBV10-3, with a possible D match to TRBD1 (6 bases). The CDR3 is made up of 18 amino acids. The germline V gene encodes CDR1 ENHRY and CDR2 SYGVKD. V dropped 5 bases and J dropped 2 bases, with 19 bases sitting between them. The CDR3 DNA is TGTGCCATCAGTCGACCACCCGGGGCAGGGGCTGGGGCCAACGTCCTGACTTTC. Translated: CAISRPPGAGAGANVLTF.

This chain uses TRBV27 with TRBJ2-7, with 9 nucleotides matching TRBD2. This CDR3 is built from 15 residues. Germline CDR1 MNHEY, CDR2 SMNVEV (reference sequence). Trimming at V came to 1 base and at J to 6 bases, leaving 7 bases not matched to a gene. The CDR3 here is CASSLYGGGASEQYF. As DNA, the CDR3 is TGTGCCAGCAGTTTATATGGCGGGGGGGCCTCCGAGCAGTACTTC.

This chain uses TRBV11-2 with TRBJ1-3; no firm D call. The CDR3 spans 15 residues. Germline CDR1 is SGHAT and CDR2 is FQNNGV. V lost 7 bases and J 0 bases, leaving 13 bases between the germline ends. The CDR3: CASTLGVDSGNTIYF. The CDR3 bases are TGTGCCAGCACCCTCGGTGTGGACTCTGGAAACACCATATATTTT.

Remarks on this clone: Other DNA sequences in the sample encode the same CDR3. The rearrangement joins TRBV30 to TRBJ1-1, with D unresolved. Deletions cut 3 bases from V and 0 bases from J, with 5 bases between. The germline CDR1 and CDR2 sequences are GTSNPN and SVGIG (reference sequence). The CDR3 length is 12 residues. DNA of the CDR3: TGTGCCTGGAGGCGGTTGAACACTGAAGCTTTCTTT. This sequence encodes CAWRRLNTEAFF.

This clone was recorded a few times. J is TRBJ2-3 and V is TRBV2; 15 bases align to TRBD2. The CDR3 extends over 19 amino acids. Germline V CDR1 and CDR2: SNHLY, FYNNEI. V shed 9 bases and J 0 bases; nucleotides not matched to a gene: 13. The CDR3 is CASLTPGLAGGTSTDTQYF. DNA of the CDR3: TGTGCCAGTCTTACTCCGGGACTAGCGGGAGGAACTAGCACAGATACGCAGTATTTT.